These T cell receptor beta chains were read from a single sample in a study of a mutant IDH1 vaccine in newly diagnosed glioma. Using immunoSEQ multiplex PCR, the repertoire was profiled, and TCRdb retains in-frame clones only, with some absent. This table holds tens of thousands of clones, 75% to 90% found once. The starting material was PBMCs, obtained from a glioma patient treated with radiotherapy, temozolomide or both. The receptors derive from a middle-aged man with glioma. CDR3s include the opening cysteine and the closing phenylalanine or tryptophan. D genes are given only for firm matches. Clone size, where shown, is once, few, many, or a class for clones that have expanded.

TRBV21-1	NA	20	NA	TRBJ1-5	CASSKRSGAGTGCNHQPQHF	TGTGCCAGCAGCAAACGGTCGGGGGCAGGGACAGGGTGTAATCATCAGCCCCAGCATTTT
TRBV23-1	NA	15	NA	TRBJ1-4	CASSQSGGANEKLFF	TGCGCCAGCAGTCAATCGGGGGGAGCTAATGAAAAACTGTTTTTT
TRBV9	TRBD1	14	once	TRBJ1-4	CASSVGQSNEKLFF	TGTGCCAGCAGCGTGGGACAGAGCAATGAAAAACTGTTTTTT
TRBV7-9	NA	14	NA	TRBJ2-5	CASSPLALQETQYF	TGTGCCAGCAGCCCACTAGCCCTCCAAGAGACCCAGTACTTC
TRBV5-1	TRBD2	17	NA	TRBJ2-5	CASSLGLAASGGETQYF	TGCGCCAGCAGCTTGGGGCTAGCGGCCTCCGGTGGGGAGACCCAGTACTTC
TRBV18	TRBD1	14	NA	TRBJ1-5	CASSRGQVAQPQHF	TGTGCCAGCTCAAGAGGACAGGTTGCTCAGCCCCAGCATTTT
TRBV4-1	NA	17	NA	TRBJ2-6	CASSQGVTRSGANVLTF	TGCGCCAGCAGCCAAGGGGTAACGCGCTCTGGGGCCAACGTCCTGACTTTC
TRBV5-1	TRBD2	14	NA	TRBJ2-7	CASNGGRVAYEQYF	TGCGCCAGCAATGGCGGGAGAGTTGCCTACGAGCAGTACTTC
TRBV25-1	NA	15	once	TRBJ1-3	CASSRTSSSGNTIYF	TGTGCCAGCAGTAGGACAAGTAGCTCTGGAAACACCATATATTTT
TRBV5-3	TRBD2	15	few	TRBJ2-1	CARSWTSGSYNEQFF	TGTGCCAGAAGCTGGACTAGCGGGAGCTACAATGAGCAGTTCTTC
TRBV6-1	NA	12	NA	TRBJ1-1	CASSLRGTEAFF	TGTGCCAGCAGTTTGAGGGGCACTGAAGCTTTCTTT
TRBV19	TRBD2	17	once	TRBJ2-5	CASSPAYGAGKQETQYF	TGTGCCAGTAGTCCGGCCTATGGAGCGGGGAAACAAGAGACCCAGTACTTC
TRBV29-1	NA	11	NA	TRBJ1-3	CSVVSGNTIYF	TGCAGCGTTGTCTCTGGAAACACCATATATTTT
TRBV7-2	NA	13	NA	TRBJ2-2	CASSFGDTGELFF	TGTGCCAGCAGCTTTGGGGATACCGGGGAGCTGTTTTTT
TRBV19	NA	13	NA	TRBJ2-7	CASSRGINYEQYF	TGTGCCAGTAGTCGGGGGATAAACTACGAGCAGTACTTC
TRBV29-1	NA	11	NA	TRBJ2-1	CSVEPYNEQFF	TGCAGCGTTGAACCCTACAATGAGCAGTTCTTC
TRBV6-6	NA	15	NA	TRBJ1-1	CASSTPRRWNTEAFF	TGTGCCAGCAGTACCCCGAGGCGGTGGAACACTGAAGCTTTCTTT
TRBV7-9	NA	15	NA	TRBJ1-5	CASSFGPGQNQPQHF	NA
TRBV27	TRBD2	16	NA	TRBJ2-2	CASSLRAGVDTGELFF	TGTGCCAGCAGTTTAAGGGCGGGAGTGGACACCGGGGAGCTGTTTTTT
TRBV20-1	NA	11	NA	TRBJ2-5	CSAGRHETQYF	TGCAGTGCGGGACGCCATGAGACCCAGTACTTC
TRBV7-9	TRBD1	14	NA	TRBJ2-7	CASSLGQGVSEQYF	TGTGCCAGCAGCTTAGGACAGGGTGTCTCCGAGCAGTACTTC
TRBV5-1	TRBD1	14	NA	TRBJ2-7	CASRRGTGGDEQYF	TGCGCCAGCAGGCGTGGGACAGGGGGCGACGAGCAGTACTTC
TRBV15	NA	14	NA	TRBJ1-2	CATSRDKGPYGYTF	TGTGCCACCAGCAGAGATAAGGGGCCCTATGGCTACACCTTC
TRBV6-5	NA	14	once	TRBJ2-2	CATGGQTNTGELFF	TGTGCCACCGGAGGACAGACGAACACCGGGGAGCTGTTTTTT
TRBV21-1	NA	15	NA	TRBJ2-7	CASSLPDRGQNEQYF	TGTGCCAGCAGCCTCCCGGACAGGGGACAAAACGAGCAGTACTTC
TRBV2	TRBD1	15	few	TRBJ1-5	CASRRTGGINQPQHF	TGTGCCAGCAGAAGGACAGGGGGTATCAATCAGCCCCAGCATTTT
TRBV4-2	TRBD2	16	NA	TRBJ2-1	CASSQEIAGGYNEQFF	TGTGCCAGCAGCCAAGAAATAGCGGGGGGTTACAATGAGCAGTTCTTC
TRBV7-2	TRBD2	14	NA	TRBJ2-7	CASSSRSGSYEQYF	TGTGCCAGCAGCAGTCGGAGCGGGAGTTACGAGCAGTACTTC
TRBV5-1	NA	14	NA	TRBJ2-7	CASSLLASGYEQYF	TGCGCCAGCAGCCTTCTAGCCAGCGGCTACGAGCAGTACTTC
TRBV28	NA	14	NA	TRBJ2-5	CASIQGRNQETQYF	TGTGCCAGCATCCAGGGACGGAACCAAGAGACCCAGTACTTC
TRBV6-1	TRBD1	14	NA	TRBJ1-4	CASTRQGANEKLFF	TGTGCCAGCACTCGTCAGGGGGCTAATGAAAAACTGTTTTTT
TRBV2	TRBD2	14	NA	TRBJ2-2	CASKPSGWTGELFF	TGTGCCAGCAAACCTAGCGGATGGACCGGGGAGCTGTTTTTT
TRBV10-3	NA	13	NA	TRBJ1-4	CAIKGQPNEKLFF	TGTGCCATCAAAGGACAGCCTAATGAAAAACTGTTTTTT
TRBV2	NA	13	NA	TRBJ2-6	CASRGPGANVLTF	TGTGCCAGCAGGGGACCTGGGGCCAACGTCCTGACTTTC
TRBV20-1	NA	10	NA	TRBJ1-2	CSATNYGYTF	TGCAGTGCTACAAACTATGGCTACACCTTC
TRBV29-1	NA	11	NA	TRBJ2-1	CSVRGSIGQFF	TGCAGCGTTAGAGGGTCCATAGGGCAGTTCTTC
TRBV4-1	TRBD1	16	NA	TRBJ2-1	CASSLSGQGPYNEQFF	TGCGCCAGCAGCCTTTCCGGACAGGGACCCTACAATGAGCAGTTCTTC
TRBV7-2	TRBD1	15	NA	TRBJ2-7	CASSPMGQGIGEQYF	TGTGCCAGCAGCCCGATGGGACAGGGAATCGGGGAGCAGTACTTC
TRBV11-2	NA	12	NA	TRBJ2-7	CASSFGRYEQYF	TGTGCCAGCAGCTTCGGCCGCTACGAGCAGTACTTC
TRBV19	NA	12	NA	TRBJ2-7	CASSPGWYEQYF	TGTGCCAGTAGCCCAGGCTGGTACGAGCAGTACTTC
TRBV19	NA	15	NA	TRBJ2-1	CASSMLSGSYNEQFF	TGTGCCAGTAGTATGTTGTCAGGGTCCTACAATGAGCAGTTCTTC
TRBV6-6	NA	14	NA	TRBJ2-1	CASQIGSSYNEQFF	TGTGCCAGCCAAATAGGGAGCTCCTACAATGAGCAGTTCTTC
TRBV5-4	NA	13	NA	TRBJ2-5	CASSPGGLETQYF	TGTGCCAGCAGCCCTGGAGGGTTGGAGACCCAGTACTTC
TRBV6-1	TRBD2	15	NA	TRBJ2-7	CASSEASGSSYEQYF	TGTGCCAGCAGTGAAGCTAGCGGGAGCTCCTACGAGCAGTACTTC
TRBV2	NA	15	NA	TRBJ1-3	CASSEARGLGNTIYF	TGTGCCAGCAGTGAAGCCCGGGGGCTTGGAAACACCATATATTTT
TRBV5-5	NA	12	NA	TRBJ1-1	CASSNWNTEAFF	TGTGCCAGCAGCAACTGGAACACTGAAGCTTTCTTT
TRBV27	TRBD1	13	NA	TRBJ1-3	CASRGQGRDTIYF	TGTGCCAGCAGGGGACAGGGTAGGGACACCATATATTTT
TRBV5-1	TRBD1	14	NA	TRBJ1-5	CASSLQGEGQPQHF	TGCGCCAGCAGCTTACAGGGGGAGGGACAGCCCCAGCATTTT
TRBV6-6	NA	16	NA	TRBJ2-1	CASSYSVGAAYNEQFF	TGTGCCAGCAGTTACTCGGTGGGCGCGGCCTACAATGAGCAGTTCTTC
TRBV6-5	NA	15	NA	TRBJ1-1	CASSYRIGVGTEAFF	TGTGCCAGCAGTTACCGGATAGGGGTGGGCACTGAAGCTTTCTTT
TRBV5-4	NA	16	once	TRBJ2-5	CASSPVALLTLETQYF	TGTGCCAGCAGTCCCGTGGCGCTCTTGACGTTAGAGACCCAGTACTTC
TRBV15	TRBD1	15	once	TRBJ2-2	CATSRQGARGGELFF	TGTGCCACCAGCAGGCAGGGGGCTCGGGGCGGGGAGCTGTTTTTT
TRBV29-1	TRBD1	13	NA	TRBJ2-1	CSGEGQGANEQFF	TGCAGCGGAGAAGGACAGGGGGCGAATGAGCAGTTCTTC
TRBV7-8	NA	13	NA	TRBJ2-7	CASSIQESYEQYF	TGTGCCAGCAGCATTCAGGAATCCTACGAGCAGTACTTC
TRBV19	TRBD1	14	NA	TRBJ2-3	CASSYLGQADTQYF	TGTGCCAGTAGTTACCTGGGACAGGCGGATACGCAGTATTTT
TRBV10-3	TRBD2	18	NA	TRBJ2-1	CAISESGGLAGVYNEQFF	TGTGCCATCAGTGAGTCGGGGGGACTAGCGGGAGTATACAATGAGCAGTTCTTC
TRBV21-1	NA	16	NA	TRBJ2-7	CASSKRQDPSANEQYF	TGTGCCAGCAGCAAAAGACAGGACCCAAGTGCTAACGAGCAGTACTTC
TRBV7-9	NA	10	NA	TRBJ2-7	CATNEYEQYF	TGTGCCACCAATGAATACGAGCAGTACTTC
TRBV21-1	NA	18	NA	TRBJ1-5	CASSRTTGPIRGNQPQHF	TGTGCCAGCAGCAGAACGACAGGGCCGATCCGGGGGAATCAGCCCCAGCATTTT